Listed below are T cell receptor beta chains from one sample, sequenced in a study of shared clonotypes between healthy human individuals. Here immunoSEQ multiplex PCR was the method, and the copy in TCRdb shows in-frame clones only, minus some. The sample has roughly 760,000 clones, less than 85% seen once. Sequencing was done on a sample of memory CD4+ T cells sorted from blood. These TCRs come from a woman aged 30 to 39 in good health. The CDR3 runs from the conserved cysteine through the conserved F or W. The D gene is left open where the match is weak. Clone sizes are given selectively: once, few, many, or a class where the clone is expanded.

J | V | size | D | CDR3 | DNA
TRBJ1-2 | TRBV5-1 | once | NA | CASSLELGYGPGYTF | TGCGCCAGCAGCTTGGAGTTGGGTTATGGACCTGGCTACACCTTC
TRBJ2-1 | TRBV7-2 | NA | NA | CASSLVGGGEGYNEQFF | TGTGCCAGCAGCTTAGTAGGGGGAGGGGAAGGGTACAATGAGCAGTTCTTC
TRBJ2-7 | TRBV11-2 | NA | NA | CASSLGGHEQYF | TGTGCCAGCAGCTTAGGGGGACACGAGCAGTACTTC
TRBJ1-3 | TRBV13 | NA | NA | CASSSRGGAGYTIYF | TGTGCCAGCAGCTCGAGGGGGGGCGCAGGTTACACCATATATTTT
TRBJ2-5 | TRBV7-8 | NA | TRBD1 | CASSPQGEWDVRTQYF | TGTGCCAGCAGCCCACAGGGGGAGTGGGACGTTCGGACCCAGTACTTC
TRBJ2-3 | TRBV7-9 | NA | TRBD1 | CASSPPGTGGTDTQYF | TGTGCCAGCAGCCCGCCTGGGACAGGGGGGACAGATACGCAGTATTTT
TRBJ1-2 | TRBV2 | NA | NA | CASSATETYGYTF | TGTGCCAGCAGCGCGACAGAAACTTATGGCTACACCTTC
TRBJ2-7 | TRBV2 | NA | TRBD2 | CASGDRGSLYEQYF | TGTGCCAGCGGCGATCGCGGGAGTCTCTACGAGCAGTACTTC
TRBJ2-1 | TRBV2 | NA | TRBD1 | CASRRDRSRNEQFF | TGTGCCAGCAGACGGGACAGGTCACGGAATGAGCAGTTCTTC
TRBJ2-7 | TRBV1 | NA | NA | CTSSHSGSPAPQYF | TGCACCAGCAGCCATAGCGGGAGTCCGGCGCCGCAGTACTTC
TRBJ1-2 | TRBV5-1 | NA | TRBD1 | CASSLTILQRTGRGYTF | TGCGCCAGCAGCTTAACTATCCTCCAACGGACAGGGCGCGGCTACACCTTC
TRBJ1-4 | TRBV27 | NA | NA | CASSLSTRAEKLFF | TGTGCCAGCAGTTTATCGACCAGGGCTGAAAAACTGTTTTTT
TRBJ2-1 | TRBV5-4 | few | NA | CASSRYNEQFF | TGTGCCAGCAGCCGATACAATGAGCAGTTCTTC
TRBJ2-7 | TRBV18 | NA | TRBD2 | CASSARSGGHYEQYF | TGTGCCAGCTCCGCCCGGAGCGGGGGCCACTACGAGCAGTACTTC
TRBJ1-2 | TRBV18 | NA | NA | CASSLSSGGLSSYGYTF | TGTGCCAGCTCGCTTTCGAGTGGGGGGTTGTCAAGCTATGGCTACACCTTC
TRBJ1-4 | TRBV28 | few | TRBD1 | CASSSYRTGGSEKLFF | TGTGCCAGCAGTTCATACCGGACAGGGGGGAGCGAAAAACTGTTTTTT
TRBJ2-7 | TRBV6-1 | NA | TRBD2 | CASSEPSGSYEQYF | TGTGCCAGCAGTGAACCTAGCGGGAGCTACGAGCAGTACTTC
TRBJ2-3 | TRBV5-6 | NA | TRBD1 | CASSYGTGGPDTQYF | TGTGCCAGCAGCTACGGGACAGGGGGCCCTGATACGCAGTATTTT
TRBJ1-2 | TRBV5-1 | NA | TRBD1 | CASSLDGTGGGGYGYTF | TGCGCCAGCAGCTTGGACGGCACAGGGGGTGGTGGCTATGGCTACACCTTC
TRBJ2-7 | TRBV19 | NA | TRBD2 | CASSVGLAAYEQYF | TGTGCCAGTAGTGTCGGACTAGCGGCCTATGAGCAGTACTTC
TRBJ2-1 | TRBV5-5 | NA | NA | CASHGLGAYNEQFF | TGTGCCAGCCATGGTCTCGGCGCCTACAATGAGCAGTTCTTC
TRBJ2-3 | TRBV2 | few | NA | CASSEAPSDWGLTDTQYF | TGTGCCAGCAGTGAAGCTCCCTCGGACTGGGGGTTGACAGATACGCAGTATTTT
TRBJ2-1 | TRBV10-3 | NA | NA | CAIKVASGRKGNEQFF | TGTGCCATCAAAGTCGCGAGCGGACGAAAGGGGAATGAGCAGTTCTTC
TRBJ2-1 | TRBV5-1 | NA | TRBD2 | CASSYLAGGGNEQFF | TGCGCCAGCAGCTACTTAGCGGGAGGCGGCAATGAGCAGTTCTTC
TRBJ2-3 | TRBV6-5 | NA | NA | CASSLGGDTQYF | TGTGCCAGCAGTTTGGGGGGAGATACGCAGTATTTT
TRBJ2-6 | TRBV7-9 | NA | TRBD1 | CASSSGQGRSSGANVLTF | TGTGCCAGCAGCTCTGGACAGGGTCGGAGCTCTGGGGCCAACGTCCTGACTTTC
TRBJ1-2 | TRBV18 | few | TRBD1 | CASSAGQGSGYTF | TGTGCCAGCTCGGCAGGACAGGGGAGTGGCTACACCTTC
TRBJ2-2 | TRBV2 | NA | NA | CASRKGRTGELFF | TGTGCCAGCAGGAAAGGTCGCACCGGGGAGCTGTTTTTT
TRBJ2-5 | TRBV29-1 | NA | TRBD2 | CSVDLASGDQETQYF | TGCAGCGTTGACCTGGCTAGCGGGGATCAAGAGACCCAGTACTTC
TRBJ1-2 | TRBV18 | once | TRBD1 | CASSPRQGSNGYTF | TGTGCCAGCTCACCAAGACAGGGATCGAATGGCTACACCTTC
TRBJ1-1 | TRBV5-1 | NA | NA | CASSFQGPPNTEAFF | TGCGCCAGCAGCTTCCAGGGACCTCCGAACACTGAAGCTTTCTTT
TRBJ2-3 | TRBV27 | NA | TRBD2 | CASSLSRAGTDTQYF | TGTGCCAGCAGTTTATCACGAGCGGGAACCGATACGCAGTATTTT
TRBJ2-7 | TRBV7-2 | NA | NA | CASNQSPLVTYEQYF | TGTGCCAGCAACCAATCCCCACTAGTTACCTACGAGCAGTACTTC
TRBJ1-6 | TRBV27 | few | NA | CASSSDRTANSPLHF | TGTGCCAGCAGTTCTGATAGGACAGCAAATTCACCCCTCCACTTT
TRBJ2-1 | TRBV5-1 | NA | NA | CASSLGTSSYNEQFF | TGCGCCAGCAGCTTGGGAACAAGCTCCTACAATGAGCAGTTCTTC
TRBJ2-3 | TRBV1 | NA | NA | CTSSQGQTCTDTQYF | TGCACCAGCAGCCAAGGCCAAACCTGCACAGATACGCAGTATTTT
TRBJ2-6 | TRBV6-4 | few | NA | CASSDSRSGANVLTF | TGTGCCAGCAGTGACTCCCGGTCTGGGGCCAACGTCCTGACTTTC
TRBJ2-5 | TRBV29-1 | NA | TRBD1 | CSGRQGQETQYF | TGCAGCGGGAGACAGGGCCAAGAGACCCAGTACTTC
TRBJ2-6 | TRBV7-9 | NA | TRBD1 | CASSQGQPLWANVLTF | TGTGCCAGCAGCCAGGGACAGCCCCTCTGGGCCAACGTCCTGACTTTC
TRBJ2-2 | TRBV27 | NA | TRBD2 | CASRGLAGGNTGELFF | TGTGCCAGTAGAGGACTAGCGGGAGGGAACACCGGGGAGCTGTTTTTT
TRBJ1-5 | TRBV6-6 | once | NA | CASSPAGGTRQPQHF | TGTGCCAGCAGCCCCGCAGGAGGGACCCGGCAGCCCCAGCATTTT
TRBJ1-5 | TRBV6-6 | NA | NA | CASSYSGGGFEPQHF | TGTGCCAGCAGTTACTCTGGGGGAGGGTTTGAGCCCCAGCATTTT
TRBJ1-1 | TRBV5-4 | NA | NA | CASSPRNTEAFF | TGTGCCAGCAGCCCAAGGAACACTGAAGCTTTCTTT
TRBJ2-2 | TRBV5-1 | NA | TRBD2 | CASSQGLAGSGELFF | TGCGCCAGCAGCCAGGGACTAGCGGGATCCGGGGAGCTGTTTTTT
TRBJ2-1 | TRBV7-2 | NA | NA | CASSLVAVAATEQFF | TGTGCCAGCAGCTTAGTCGCAGTAGCCGCGACTGAGCAGTTCTTC
TRBJ1-1 | TRBV7-6 | NA | NA | CASSPRTVFPEAFF | TGTGCCAGCAGCCCAAGGACAGTCTTCCCTGAAGCTTTCTTT
TRBJ2-7 | TRBV7-2 | NA | NA | CASSLGGRSYEQYF | TGTGCCAGCAGCTTAGGAGGACGGTCCTACGAGCAGTACTTC
TRBJ1-5 | TRBV28 | NA | NA | CASSLVGSPNQPQHF | TGTGCCAGCAGTTTGGTCGGTTCCCCGAATCAGCCCCAGCATTTT
TRBJ1-2 | TRBV27 | NA | NA | CATLGGNGYGYTF | TGTGCCACCCTCGGGGGTAACGGCTATGGCTACACCTTC
TRBJ1-2 | TRBV2 | once | NA | CASSEAVGRGNYGYTF | TGTGCCAGCAGTGAAGCCGTTGGCAGGGGTAACTATGGCTACACCTTC
TRBJ2-5 | TRBV6-5 | NA | NA | CASSVGETQYF | TGTGCCAGCAGTGTCGGAGAGACCCAGTACTTC
TRBJ2-7 | TRBV6-6 | NA | TRBD1 | CASSHGQGAGTYEQYF | TGTGCCAGCAGTCATGGACAGGGAGCCGGCACCTACGAGCAGTACTTC
TRBJ2-7 | TRBV10-3 | NA | TRBD2 | CAIGLSGADYEQYF | TGTGCCATCGGACTTAGCGGGGCGGACTACGAGCAGTACTTC
TRBJ2-7 | TRBV5-1 | NA | TRBD2 | CASSLEYSGTLYEQYF | TGCGCCAGCAGCTTGGAGTATAGCGGGACATTATACGAGCAGTACTTC
TRBJ2-2 | TRBV19 | NA | NA | CASSMIAMNTGELFF | TGTGCCAGTAGTATGATAGCGATGAACACCGGGGAGCTGTTTTTT